This T cell receptor (beta chain) was retrieved from a study of blood T cells in healthy people across ages. Notes on the study in general: Donor CMV infection status was unknown, possibly confounding age-related changes in expanded clonotypes. It was held that diversity estimates obtained from one million T cells represented underestimates.

The authors extracted at least 6 micrograms of total RNA per sample. About this clonotype itself: Its antigen is not known.

PCR was performed a second time for about 7 to 11 cycles using a sample-barcoded 5' primer and a J-beta primer mix. With 12 random nucleotides, a template-switch adaptor tagged each individual cDNA molecule. TCRdb reprocessed the 5' RACE reads via MiXCR and lists one record per CDR3 protein. This table holds around 1,900,000 distinct CDR3 sequences, roughly two fifths found once. J was trimmed by 4 bases and V by 1 base; bases with no gene match: 6. Germline assignment: CDR1 SGHAT and CDR2 FQNNGV. This CDR3 has 17 residues. The receptor was derived from a human donor in good health. V is TRBV11-2 and J is TRBJ1-5; 11 bases agree with TRBD1. Input material: blood. The CDR3 DNA is TGTGCCAGCAGCTTAGTTCCCGGACAGGGGGCTAATCAGCCCCAGCATTTT. Its translation: CASSLVPGQGANQPQHF.